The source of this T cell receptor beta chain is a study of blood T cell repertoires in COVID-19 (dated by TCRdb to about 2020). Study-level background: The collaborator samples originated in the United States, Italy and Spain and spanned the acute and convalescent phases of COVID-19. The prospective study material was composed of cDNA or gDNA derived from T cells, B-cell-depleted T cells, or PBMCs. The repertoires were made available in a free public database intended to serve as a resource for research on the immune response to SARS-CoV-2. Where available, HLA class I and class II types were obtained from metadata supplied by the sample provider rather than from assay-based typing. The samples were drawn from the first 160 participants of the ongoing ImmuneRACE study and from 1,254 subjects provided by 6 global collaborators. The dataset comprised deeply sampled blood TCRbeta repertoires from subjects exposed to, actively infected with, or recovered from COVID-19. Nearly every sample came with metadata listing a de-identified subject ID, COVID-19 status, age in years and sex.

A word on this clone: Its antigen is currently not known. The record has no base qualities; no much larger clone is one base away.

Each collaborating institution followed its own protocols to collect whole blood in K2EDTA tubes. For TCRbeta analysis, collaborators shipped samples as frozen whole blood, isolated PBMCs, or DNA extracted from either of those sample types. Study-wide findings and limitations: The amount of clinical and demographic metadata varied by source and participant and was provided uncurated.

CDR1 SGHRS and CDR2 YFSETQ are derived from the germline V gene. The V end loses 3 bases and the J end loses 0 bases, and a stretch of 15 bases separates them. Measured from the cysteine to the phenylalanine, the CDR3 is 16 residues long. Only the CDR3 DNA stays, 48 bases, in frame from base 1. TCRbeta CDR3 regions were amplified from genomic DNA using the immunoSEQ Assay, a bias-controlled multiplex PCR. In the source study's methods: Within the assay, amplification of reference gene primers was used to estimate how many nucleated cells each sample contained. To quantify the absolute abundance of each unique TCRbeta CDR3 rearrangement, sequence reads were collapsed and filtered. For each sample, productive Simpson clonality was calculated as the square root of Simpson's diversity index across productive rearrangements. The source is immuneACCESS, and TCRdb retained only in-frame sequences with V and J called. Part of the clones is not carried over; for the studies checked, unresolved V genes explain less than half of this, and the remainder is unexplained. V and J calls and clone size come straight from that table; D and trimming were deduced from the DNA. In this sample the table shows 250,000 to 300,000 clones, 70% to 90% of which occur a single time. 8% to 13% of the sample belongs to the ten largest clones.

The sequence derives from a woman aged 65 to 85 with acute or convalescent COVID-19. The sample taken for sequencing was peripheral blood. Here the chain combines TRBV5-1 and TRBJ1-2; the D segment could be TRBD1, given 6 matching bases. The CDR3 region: CASSSNTGTPNYGYTF. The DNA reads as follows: TGCGCCAGCAGCTCGAACACCGGGACACCTAACTATGGCTACACCTTC.